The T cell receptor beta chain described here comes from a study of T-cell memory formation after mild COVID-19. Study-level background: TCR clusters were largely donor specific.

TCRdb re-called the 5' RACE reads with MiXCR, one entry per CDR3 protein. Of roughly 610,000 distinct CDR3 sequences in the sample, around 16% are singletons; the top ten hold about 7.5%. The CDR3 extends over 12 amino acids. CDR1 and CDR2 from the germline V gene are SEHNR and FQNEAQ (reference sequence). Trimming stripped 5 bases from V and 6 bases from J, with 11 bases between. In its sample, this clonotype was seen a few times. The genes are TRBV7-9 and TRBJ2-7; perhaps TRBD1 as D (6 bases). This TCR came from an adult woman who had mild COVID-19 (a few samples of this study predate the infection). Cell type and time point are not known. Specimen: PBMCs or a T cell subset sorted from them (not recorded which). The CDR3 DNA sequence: TGTGCCAGCAGCAAACAGGGTTTCGAGCAGTACTTC. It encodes CASSKQGFEQYF. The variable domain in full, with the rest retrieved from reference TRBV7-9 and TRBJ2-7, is DTGVSQNPRHKITKRGQNVTFRCDPISEHNRLYWYRQTLGQGPEFLTYFQNEAQLEKSRLLSDRFSAERPKGSFSTLEIQRTEQGDSAMYLCASSKQGFEQYFGPGTRLTVT.